This T cell receptor beta chain was recovered during a study of T cell responses to AZD1222 COVID-19 vaccine. Points from the study as a whole: After the peak T cell response, and only then, were repertoires sampled.

The germline V and J ends were trimmed by 3 bases and 0 bases, with 8 bases remaining between them. This CDR3 region has 14 residues. In germline, CDR1 is KGHDR, CDR2 SFDVKD. Points on this clone: Its antigen is unknown.

Only in-frame clones appear in the TCRdb table, and some are missing; sequencing was by immunoSEQ multiplex PCR. Among approximately 150,000 clones listed, around 90% were seen once. V usage is TRBV24-1 and J usage is TRBJ2-7; D is undetermined. This specimen consisted of peripheral blood, obtained 28 days after the second dose of the MenACWY control vaccine. The sequence was collected from an adult who received the MenACWY meningococcal vaccine as a control. The CDR3 spells CATSDLRSSYEQYF. DNA of the CDR3: TGTGCCACCAGTGATCTAAGGAGCTCCTACGAGCAGTACTTC.